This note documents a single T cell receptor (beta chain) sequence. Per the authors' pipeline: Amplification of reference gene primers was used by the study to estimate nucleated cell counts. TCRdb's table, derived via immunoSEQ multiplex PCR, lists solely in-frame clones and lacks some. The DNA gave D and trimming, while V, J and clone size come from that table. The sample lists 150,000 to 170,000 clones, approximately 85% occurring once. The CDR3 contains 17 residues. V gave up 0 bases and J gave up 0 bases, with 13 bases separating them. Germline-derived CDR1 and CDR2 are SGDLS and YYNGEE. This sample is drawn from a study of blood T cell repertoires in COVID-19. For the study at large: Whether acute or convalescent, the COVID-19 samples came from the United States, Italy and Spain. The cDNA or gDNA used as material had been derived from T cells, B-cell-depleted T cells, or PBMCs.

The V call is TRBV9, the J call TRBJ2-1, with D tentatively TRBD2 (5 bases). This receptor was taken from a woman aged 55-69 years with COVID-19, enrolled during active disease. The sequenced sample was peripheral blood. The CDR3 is CASSVDQAGISYNEQFF. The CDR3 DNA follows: TGTGCCAGCAGCGTAGATCAGGCGGGCATCTCCTACAATGAGCAGTTCTTC.